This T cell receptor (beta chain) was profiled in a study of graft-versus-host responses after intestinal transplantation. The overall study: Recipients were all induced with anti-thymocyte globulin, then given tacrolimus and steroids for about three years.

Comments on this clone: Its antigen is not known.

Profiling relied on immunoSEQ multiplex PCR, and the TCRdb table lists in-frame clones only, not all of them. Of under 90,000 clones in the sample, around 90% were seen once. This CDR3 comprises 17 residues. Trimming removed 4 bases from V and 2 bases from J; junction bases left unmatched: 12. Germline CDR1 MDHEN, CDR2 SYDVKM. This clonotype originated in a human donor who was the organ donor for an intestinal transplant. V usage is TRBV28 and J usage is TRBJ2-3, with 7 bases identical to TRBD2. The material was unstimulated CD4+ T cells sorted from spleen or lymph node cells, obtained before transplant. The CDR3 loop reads CASSSPFGGSLTDTQYF. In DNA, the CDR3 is TGTGCCAGCAGTTCTCCCTTTGGCGGGAGTCTCACAGATACGCAGTATTTT.